The present T cell receptor (beta chain) was sequenced within a study of regulatory T cells in long-lasting Graves disease. The wider study: The definition of persistent Graves' disease was over 5 years of antithyroid drugs with positive TSH receptor antibodies.

Overall study findings and caveats: Persistent disease preferred TRBV28, TRBJ1-2 and TRBJ2-5; new disease, TRBV20-1 and TRBJ2-1. Thyroid tissue was not sampled; only peripheral blood was.

The CDR3 covers 14 residues. The germline CDR1 and CDR2 sequences are MDHEN and SYDVKM. The authors built TCR beta libraries using iRepertoire HTBI primers and Arm-PCR of CDR3 regions. TCRdb passed the multiplex PCR reads through MiXCR, listing each CDR3 protein once. The top ten hold less than 25% of the sample, which has 400,000 or so distinct CDR3 sequences, about a fifth seen once. In regard to this clonotype: Its antigen is still unknown. A single base separates this from a much larger clone, so it may be a read error.

Time point described: persistent/refractory GD, antithyroid drugs over 5 years with positive TRAb. Construction of the TCR library relied on RNA isolated from PBMCs. The chain recombines TRBV28 with TRBJ1-1, with 7 bases aligning to TRBD1. The receptor comes from a female donor with Graves disease. Specimen: peripheral blood mononuclear cells (PBMCs), collected when the disease was refractory, from a patient treated with antithyroid drugs. CDR3 DNA: TGTGCCAGCAGTTTAAGGGGGCGGTATCCTGAAGCTCTCTTT. Protein product: CASSLRGRYPEALF.